The rows below give T cell receptor beta chains drawn from one sample of a study of OX40 agonist ivuxolimab in advanced cancers. Clones were sequenced by immunoSEQ multiplex PCR, and TCRdb holds only the in-frame ones, with some missing. Of around 44,000 clones in the sample, roughly 86% were seen once. This sample comprised CD4+ or CD8+ T cells sorted from blood, obtained in a trial of the OX40 agonist ivuxolimab. Source of these receptors: an adult with an advanced solid tumor such as melanoma, head and neck, liver or kidney cancer. Both conserved end residues are part of each CDR3. The D gene is left open where the match is weak. For some rows the clone size is stated as once, few or many, or as a class when expanded; others skip it.

v_call: TRBV5-6
j_call: TRBJ2-2
d_call: .
clone_size: .
cdr3_aa: CASRLDSSTGELFF
cdr3_nt: TGTGCCAGCAGATTGGACTCTAGCACCGGGGAGCTGTTTTTT

v_call: TRBV10-3
j_call: TRBJ1-1
d_call: .
clone_size: .
cdr3_aa: CTIGPIGVSRHEAFF
cdr3_nt: TGTACCATTGGGCCGATAGGGGTATCTCGTCATGAAGCTTTCTTT

v_call: TRBV5-6
j_call: TRBJ1-6
d_call: .
clone_size: .
cdr3_aa: CASQEGDNSPLHF
cdr3_nt: TGTGCCAGTCAGGAGGGTGATAATTCACCCCTCCACTTT

v_call: TRBV6-5
j_call: TRBJ1-3
d_call: .
clone_size: few
cdr3_aa: CASSSDGNTIYF
cdr3_nt: TGTGCCAGCAGTTCGGACGGAAACACCATATATTTT

v_call: TRBV9
j_call: TRBJ2-2
d_call: TRBD1
clone_size: .
cdr3_aa: CASSPETGGTGELFF
cdr3_nt: TGTGCCAGCAGCCCCGAGACAGGGGGAACCGGGGAGCTGTTTTTT

v_call: TRBV5-8
j_call: TRBJ2-7
d_call: .
clone_size: .
cdr3_aa: CASGTGTPYEQYF
cdr3_nt: TGTGCCAGCGGGACCGGGACCCCCTACGAGCAGTACTTC

v_call: TRBV7-9
j_call: TRBJ1-2
d_call: .
clone_size: .
cdr3_aa: CASSLAPNLYGYTF
cdr3_nt: TGTGCCAGCAGCTTAGCGCCCAACCTCTATGGCTACACCTTC

v_call: TRBV15
j_call: TRBJ2-7
d_call: TRBD1
clone_size: .
cdr3_aa: CATSPPGQGTYEQYF
cdr3_nt: TGTGCCACCAGCCCCCCGGGACAGGGGACCTACGAGCAGTACTTC

v_call: TRBV11-2
j_call: TRBJ2-3
d_call: TRBD2
clone_size: .
cdr3_aa: CASSLDRTSGGASDTQYF
cdr3_nt: TGTGCCAGCAGCTTAGACCGGACTAGCGGGGGGGCATCAGATACGCAGTATTTT

v_call: TRBV27
j_call: TRBJ2-2
d_call: .
clone_size: .
cdr3_aa: CASSLLGGELFF
cdr3_nt: TGTGCCAGCAGTTTACTAGGCGGGGAGCTGTTTTTT

v_call: TRBV4-3
j_call: TRBJ1-1
d_call: .
clone_size: .
cdr3_aa: CASSQGLINTEAFF
cdr3_nt: TGCGCCAGCAGCCAAGGTCTCATAAACACTGAAGCTTTCTTT

v_call: TRBV20-1
j_call: TRBJ2-7
d_call: .
clone_size: .
cdr3_aa: CSARDAYEQYF
cdr3_nt: TGCAGTGCTAGAGATGCCTACGAGCAGTACTTC

v_call: TRBV9
j_call: TRBJ2-7
d_call: .
clone_size: once
cdr3_aa: CASSDRDGSYEQYF
cdr3_nt: TGTGCCAGCAGCGACCGGGACGGTTCCTACGAGCAGTACTTC

v_call: TRBV7-3
j_call: TRBJ2-2
d_call: .
clone_size: .
cdr3_aa: CASSPPGGTGELFF
cdr3_nt: TGTGCCAGCAGCCCGCCCGGGGGCACCGGGGAGCTGTTTTTT

v_call: TRBV5-4
j_call: TRBJ1-1
d_call: TRBD1
clone_size: .
cdr3_aa: CASRPDRGIVNTEAFF
cdr3_nt: TGTGCCAGCAGACCGGACAGGGGCATTGTGAACACTGAAGCTTTCTTT

v_call: TRBV27
j_call: TRBJ1-5
d_call: TRBD1
clone_size: .
cdr3_aa: CASSLRVDRAHQPQHF
cdr3_nt: TGTGCCAGCAGTTTAAGGGTTGACAGGGCCCATCAGCCCCAGCATTTT

v_call: TRBV18
j_call: TRBJ1-1
d_call: TRBD1
clone_size: .
cdr3_aa: CASSPPGGSTEAFF
cdr3_nt: TGTGCCAGCTCTCCCCCAGGGGGCAGCACTGAAGCTTTCTTT

v_call: TRBV2
j_call: TRBJ2-3
d_call: TRBD2
clone_size: .
cdr3_aa: CATLEGLARTDTQYF
cdr3_nt: TGTGCCACGCTCGAAGGACTAGCTCGAACAGATACGCAGTATTTT

v_call: TRBV6-1
j_call: TRBJ2-1
d_call: .
clone_size: once
cdr3_aa: CASTYGEQFF
cdr3_nt: TGTGCCAGCACGTACGGTGAGCAGTTCTTC

v_call: TRBV7-9
j_call: TRBJ2-7
d_call: .
clone_size: .
cdr3_aa: CASSPIKEQYF
cdr3_nt: TGTGCCAGCAGCCCGATTAAGGAGCAGTACTTC

v_call: TRBV7-7
j_call: TRBJ2-2
d_call: .
clone_size: .
cdr3_aa: CASSLGPTGELFF
cdr3_nt: TGTGCTAGCAGTTTGGGGCCCACCGGGGAGCTGTTTTTT

v_call: TRBV7-2
j_call: TRBJ2-3
d_call: .
clone_size: .
cdr3_aa: CASSFVGGLISDTQYF
cdr3_nt: TGTGCCAGCAGCTTTGTGGGGGGGCTGATATCAGATACGCAGTATTTT

v_call: TRBV6-5
j_call: TRBJ2-7
d_call: TRBD1
clone_size: once
cdr3_aa: CASTLGTGDEQYF
cdr3_nt: TGTGCCAGCACCCTCGGGACAGGGGACGAGCAGTACTTC

v_call: TRBV4-1
j_call: TRBJ1-2
d_call: .
clone_size: medium-sized
cdr3_aa: CASSQGGTTYGYTF
cdr3_nt: TGCGCCAGCAGCCAAGGGGGGACAACCTATGGCTACACCTTC

v_call: TRBV4-2
j_call: TRBJ2-1
d_call: .
clone_size: once
cdr3_aa: CASSQALYNEQFF
cdr3_nt: TGTGCCAGCAGCCAGGCCCTATACAATGAGCAGTTCTTC

v_call: TRBV6-6
j_call: TRBJ2-4
d_call: TRBD1
clone_size: once
cdr3_aa: CASSHRGPPPWGF
cdr3_nt: TGTGCCAGCAGCCACAGGGGGCCCCCCCCCTGGGGCTTC

v_call: TRBV5-4
j_call: TRBJ2-7
d_call: TRBD1
clone_size: .
cdr3_aa: CASSSFPAGQGTYEQYF
cdr3_nt: TGTGCCAGCAGTTCCTTTCCGGCGGGACAGGGTACCTACGAGCAGTACTTC

v_call: TRBV7-9
j_call: TRBJ2-1
d_call: TRBD2
clone_size: .
cdr3_aa: CASSRPGGGLNEQFF
cdr3_nt: TGTGCCAGCAGCCGGCCGGGAGGGGGGCTCAATGAGCAGTTCTTC

v_call: TRBV11-2
j_call: TRBJ2-1
d_call: .
clone_size: .
cdr3_aa: CASSTRAGIRANEQFF
cdr3_nt: TGTGCCAGCAGCACTAGGGCCGGGATTAGGGCAAATGAGCAGTTCTTC

v_call: TRBV27
j_call: TRBJ2-1
d_call: TRBD2
clone_size: .
cdr3_aa: CASSLPTSGGYNEQFF
cdr3_nt: TGTGCCAGCAGTTTACCGACTAGCGGGGGCTACAATGAGCAGTTCTTC

v_call: TRBV15
j_call: TRBJ1-1
d_call: .
clone_size: .
cdr3_aa: CATSTRPADKAFF
cdr3_nt: TGTGCCACCAGCACAAGGCCGGCCGATAAGGCTTTCTTT

v_call: TRBV7-3
j_call: TRBJ2-3
d_call: TRBD2
clone_size: .
cdr3_aa: CASSLIGRSSGGGTDTQYF
cdr3_nt: TGTGCCAGCAGCTTAATAGGTCGGTCTAGCGGGGGAGGCACAGATACGCAGTATTTT

v_call: TRBV11-1
j_call: TRBJ1-1
d_call: TRBD1
clone_size: .
cdr3_aa: CASSFSWDRGTEAFF
cdr3_nt: TGTGCCAGCAGCTTTAGTTGGGACAGGGGCACTGAAGCTTTCTTT

v_call: TRBV6-6
j_call: TRBJ2-7
d_call: TRBD1
clone_size: .
cdr3_aa: CASSPDRGYEQYF
cdr3_nt: TGTGCCAGCAGCCCGGACAGGGGGTACGAGCAGTACTTC

v_call: TRBV6-1
j_call: TRBJ2-7
d_call: .
clone_size: .
cdr3_aa: CASRGTRAYEQYF
cdr3_nt: TGTGCCAGCAGGGGAACGCGAGCCTACGAGCAGTACTTC

v_call: TRBV19
j_call: TRBJ1-1
d_call: .
clone_size: .
cdr3_aa: CASSSDRTEAFF
cdr3_nt: TGTGCCAGTAGTTCCGACAGAACTGAAGCTTTCTTT

v_call: TRBV7-6
j_call: TRBJ2-7
d_call: .
clone_size: .
cdr3_aa: CASSLAPGVTYEQYF
cdr3_nt: TGTGCCAGCAGCTTAGCGCCGGGAGTCACCTACGAGCAGTACTTC

v_call: TRBV27
j_call: TRBJ1-5
d_call: .
clone_size: once
cdr3_aa: CASSHRTPANQPQHF
cdr3_nt: TGTGCCAGCAGCCACCGGACACCTGCTAATCAGCCCCAGCATTTT

v_call: TRBV9
j_call: TRBJ2-2
d_call: .
clone_size: .
cdr3_aa: CASSVVAEPGELFF
cdr3_nt: TGTGCCAGCAGCGTAGTGGCAGAACCCGGGGAGCTGTTTTTT

v_call: TRBV6-5
j_call: TRBJ1-2
d_call: .
clone_size: .
cdr3_aa: CASSYGQIIPHTF
cdr3_nt: TGTGCCAGCAGTTACGGGCAGATTATCCCCCACACCTTC

v_call: TRBV15
j_call: TRBJ2-3
d_call: TRBD2
clone_size: .
cdr3_aa: CATSIQLAGGRDTQYF
cdr3_nt: TGTGCCACCAGCATTCAACTAGCGGGGGGGCGGGATACGCAGTATTTT

v_call: TRBV7-2
j_call: TRBJ1-2
d_call: .
clone_size: .
cdr3_aa: CASSSGTINGYTF
cdr3_nt: TGTGCCAGCAGCTCCGGGACAATAAATGGCTACACCTTC

v_call: TRBV29-1
j_call: TRBJ1-3
d_call: .
clone_size: once
cdr3_aa: CSVEMWTASGNTIYF
cdr3_nt: TGCAGCGTGGAAATGTGGACAGCCTCTGGAAACACCATATATTTT

v_call: TRBV5-4
j_call: TRBJ2-5
d_call: TRBD1
clone_size: .
cdr3_aa: CASSLIWTGGIQETQYF
cdr3_nt: TGTGCCAGCAGCTTGATTTGGACAGGGGGGATTCAAGAGACCCAGTACTTC

v_call: TRBV6-1
j_call: TRBJ2-7
d_call: .
clone_size: .
cdr3_aa: CASSEGNGYEQYF
cdr3_nt: TGTGCCAGCAGTGAAGGTAACGGTTACGAGCAGTACTTC

v_call: TRBV7-8
j_call: TRBJ1-1
d_call: .
clone_size: .
cdr3_aa: CASSLVFIGGSMNTEAFF
cdr3_nt: TGTGCCAGCAGCTTAGTTTTCATAGGGGGGAGCATGAACACTGAAGCTTTCTTT

v_call: TRBV13
j_call: TRBJ2-1
d_call: TRBD1
clone_size: .
cdr3_aa: CASSSGTGVNEQFF
cdr3_nt: TGTGCCAGCAGCTCCGGGACAGGGGTCAATGAGCAGTTCTTC

v_call: TRBV5-6
j_call: TRBJ2-7
d_call: TRBD1
clone_size: .
cdr3_aa: CASSKGAGYEQYF
cdr3_nt: TGTGCCAGCAGCAAGGGGGCGGGTTACGAGCAGTACTTC

v_call: TRBV9
j_call: TRBJ2-7
d_call: TRBD1
clone_size: once
cdr3_aa: CASSTGTGAYEQYF
cdr3_nt: TGTGCCAGCAGCACCGGGACAGGGGCCTACGAGCAGTACTTC

v_call: TRBV28
j_call: TRBJ2-6
d_call: TRBD1
clone_size: .
cdr3_aa: CASSPYWSRQGSSGANVLTF
cdr3_nt: TGTGCCAGCAGTCCTTATTGGTCGAGACAGGGGTCTTCTGGGGCCAACGTCCTGACTTTC

v_call: TRBV7-3
j_call: TRBJ2-1
d_call: .
clone_size: .
cdr3_aa: CASSLEGNVRNEQFF
cdr3_nt: TGTGCCAGCAGCTTAGAGGGCAACGTTCGCAATGAGCAGTTCTTC

v_call: TRBV5-4
j_call: TRBJ2-7
d_call: .
clone_size: .
cdr3_aa: CASSLWVGAGEQYF
cdr3_nt: TGTGCCAGCAGCTTGTGGGTGGGGGCAGGCGAGCAGTACTTC

v_call: TRBV9
j_call: TRBJ2-1
d_call: TRBD1
clone_size: .
cdr3_aa: CASTRDRDNEQFF
cdr3_nt: TGTGCCAGCACCAGGGACAGAGACAATGAGCAGTTCTTC

v_call: TRBV5-4
j_call: TRBJ2-2
d_call: .
clone_size: .
cdr3_aa: CASSPTGNTGELFF
cdr3_nt: TGTGCCAGCAGCCCGACAGGGAACACCGGGGAGCTGTTTTTT

v_call: TRBV4-1
j_call: TRBJ2-2
d_call: TRBD2
clone_size: medium-sized
cdr3_aa: CASSPLGGGTGELFF
cdr3_nt: TGCGCCAGCAGCCCCTTGGGGGGGGGCACCGGGGAGCTGTTTTTT

v_call: TRBV5-6
j_call: TRBJ1-2
d_call: .
clone_size: .
cdr3_aa: CASSLAGGYTF
cdr3_nt: TGTGCCAGCAGCTTGGCCGGAGGCTACACCTTC

v_call: TRBV13
j_call: TRBJ1-2
d_call: .
clone_size: .
cdr3_aa: CASSRGFQDIGYTF
cdr3_nt: TGTGCCAGCAGCAGGGGATTTCAGGACATAGGCTACACCTTC